Reported below is one T cell receptor beta chain. Its target is unknown. Method: immunoSEQ multiplex PCR; TCRdb's copy keeps in-frame clones and lacks some. The data show roughly 2.2 million clones, 80% to 95% seen once. These data are taken from a study of shared clonotypes between healthy human individuals. Study-level findings and limits: The naive CD4 repertoires of several donors were compared, and around 4.7% of clonotypes were shared. Generally, naive subsets (rather than memory subsets) showed larger estimated richness.

CDR1 and CDR2 from the germline V gene are SGHRS and YFSETQ. Trimming pared 1 base from V and 5 bases from J, leaving 9 bases between. The CDR3 runs to 13 residues. Partitioning of CD4+ cells yielded a CD45RA+ naive subset and a CD45RA-negative memory subset. This receptor was obtained from a man between 18 and 29 years old in good health. Some clones in this sample may be carry-over from other donors' samples. The gene calls are TRBV5-1 and TRBJ1-2; perhaps TRBD1 as D (5 bases). Source material: naive CD4+ T cells from PBMCs. Described subset: CD45RA+ positively selected. DNA for the CDR3: TGCGCCAGCAGCTTGTACGCAGGGTATGGCTACACCTTC. Protein product: CASSLYAGYGYTF.